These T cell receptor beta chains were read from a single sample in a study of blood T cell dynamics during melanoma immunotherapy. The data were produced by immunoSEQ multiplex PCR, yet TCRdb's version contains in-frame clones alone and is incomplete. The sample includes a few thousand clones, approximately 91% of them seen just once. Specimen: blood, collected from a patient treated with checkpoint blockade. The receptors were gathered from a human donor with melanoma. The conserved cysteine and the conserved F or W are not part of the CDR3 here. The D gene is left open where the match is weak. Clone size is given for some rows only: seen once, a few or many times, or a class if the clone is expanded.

ASSPRQGDYNEQF 13 NA TRBJ2-1 TRBD1 TRBV6-5
ASSFSQGGTYEQY 13 NA TRBJ2-7 TRBD1 TRBV7-2
ASSPRLAGPSYNEQF 15 NA TRBJ2-1 TRBD2 TRBV9
ASSPNSPSGANEKLF 15 NA TRBJ1-4 NA TRBV18
ASSYSSDSYEQY 12 NA TRBJ2-7 NA TRBV6-5
ASSYARAYNEQF 12 NA TRBJ2-1 NA TRBV6-5
ASSIGGSRY 9 once TRBJ2-3 TRBD2 TRBV19
ASSLGQRTYEQY 12 NA TRBJ2-7 NA TRBV5-4
ASSPEANYGYT 11 NA TRBJ1-2 NA TRBV11-3
ASSFRTSRGTDTQY 14 once TRBJ2-3 TRBD2 TRBV5-6
ASIQGGGNQPQH 12 NA TRBJ1-5 TRBD1 TRBV28
ATSRDHRGNSPLH 13 NA TRBJ1-6 TRBD1 TRBV15
AWSVGGGEKLF 11 NA TRBJ1-4 NA TRBV30
ASSYRERRDGYT 12 NA TRBJ1-2 NA TRBV6-6
ASRLGSPGTGPIPYGYT 17 NA TRBJ1-2 TRBD1 TRBV7-2
ASSLPSYEQY 10 NA TRBJ2-7 NA TRBV5-1
ASRVWGVGSYEQY 13 NA NA NA TRBV6-8
ASSWTSVSYNEQF 13 NA TRBJ2-1 TRBD2 TRBV5-1
SVKTGTEAEQY 11 few TRBJ2-7 NA TRBV29-1
ASSLGLGVNTEAF 13 NA TRBJ1-1 NA TRBV5-1
ASRADRFNEQF 11 NA TRBJ2-1 NA TRBV12-2
ASSPGTGDNTQY 12 once TRBJ2-3 TRBD1 TRBV18
ASSQAMGGGEKLF 13 NA TRBJ1-4 NA TRBV4-2
ATSSKQGEENEKLF 14 NA TRBJ1-4 NA TRBV15
ASSLVGVGGRGPYNEQF 17 NA TRBJ2-1 NA TRBV7-2
ASSELRLEQY 10 NA TRBJ2-7 NA TRBV6-5
ASSPGQERYGYT 12 NA TRBJ1-2 NA TRBV5-1
ASSQRTAINTGELF 14 NA TRBJ2-2 NA TRBV4-2
ASSRGSGYQETQY 13 NA TRBJ2-5 TRBD2 TRBV7-9
ASALGQGTGELF 12 NA TRBJ2-2 TRBD1 TRBV6-6
ASSFRGTTEAF 11 NA TRBJ1-1 NA TRBV5-8
ASSSAEPGNTIY 12 NA TRBJ1-3 NA TRBV7-9
ASSSSVTAPYNEQF 14 NA TRBJ2-1 NA TRBV7-1
ASSQASGTGQY 11 NA TRBJ2-3 TRBD1 TRBV4-2
ASTPDYRTDTQY 12 NA TRBJ2-3 NA TRBV19
AWSVGGSGFYNEQF 14 NA TRBJ2-1 NA TRBV30
ASSEMQGSGELF 12 NA TRBJ2-2 NA TRBV2